This TCR beta chain was sequenced for a study of human CD8 memory T cell subsets. Germline-derived CDR1 and CDR2 are SGDLS and YYNGEE. The CDR3 has 15 amino acids. Investigators built TCR beta libraries using UMI-labeled 5' RACE. TCRdb reprocessed the 5' RACE reads, keeping one entry per CDR3 protein, no DNA. The table lists about 10,000 distinct CDR3 sequences. J is TRBJ2-2 and V is TRBV9; absent DNA, TCRdb's TRBD1 call cannot be checked. Input material: CD8+ stem-like memory T cells (TSCM and TCM) sorted from PBMCs. Subset denoted: stem-like memory CD8 T cells (TSTEM), CCR7+ PD-1- TIGIT-. This clonotype was sampled from a human donor in good health. The CDR3 region is CASSVVTGVDGELFF.